This TCR beta chain was profiled in a study of T cell responses to AZD1222 COVID-19 vaccine. A remark on this clone: Its target is not known.

Regarding the study as a whole: Reports indicate that nearly half of spike-specific TCRs are directed at unmutated variant regions. Among AZD1222 vaccinees, only 6 or 7 were seropositive at baseline.

Using immunoSEQ multiplex PCR, the repertoire was profiled, and TCRdb retains in-frame clones only, with some absent. The table has around 120,000 clones, approximately 94% seen once. The TCR was taken from an adult who received the AZD1222 COVID-19 vaccine. The sample in question was peripheral blood, obtained 28 days after the second AZD1222 dose.

The CDR3 DNA follows: TGTGCCATCAGTGAGGGCAGTTCTAGCTATGGCTACACCTTC. It specifies CAISEGSSSYGYTF. The rearrangement joins TRBV10-3 to TRBJ1-2; D gene uncertain. Germline values: CDR1 ENHRY, CDR2 SYGVKD. This CDR3 contains 14 residues. The V and J ends lost 2 bases and 4 bases respectively, with 11 bases between them.